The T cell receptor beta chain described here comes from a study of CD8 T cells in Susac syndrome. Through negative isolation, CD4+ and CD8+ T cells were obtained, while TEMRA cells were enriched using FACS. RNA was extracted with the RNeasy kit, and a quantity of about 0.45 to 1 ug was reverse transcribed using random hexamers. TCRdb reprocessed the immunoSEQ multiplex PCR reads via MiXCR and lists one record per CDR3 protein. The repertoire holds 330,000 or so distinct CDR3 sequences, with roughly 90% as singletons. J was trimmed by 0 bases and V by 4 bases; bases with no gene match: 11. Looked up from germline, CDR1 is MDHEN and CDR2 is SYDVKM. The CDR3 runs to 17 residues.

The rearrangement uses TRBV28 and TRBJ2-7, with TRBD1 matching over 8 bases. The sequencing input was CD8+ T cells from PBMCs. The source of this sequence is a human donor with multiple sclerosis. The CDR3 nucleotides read TGTGCCAGCAGTTACCCTCAGGACAGGGCCAGCTCCTACGAGCAGTACTTC. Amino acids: CASSYPQDRASSYEQYF.